This T cell receptor beta chain emerged from a study of T cell responses to AZD1222 COVID-19 vaccine. A single count supports this clone. Its antigen is as yet unknown. Germline V gene data show CDR1 as LGHDT and CDR2 as YNNKEL (reference sequence). The V end lost 1 base, the J end lost 6 bases, and 15 bases lay between the germline ends. The CDR3 has 15 amino acids. General study points: Elevations in Spike-specific TCR breadth and depth followed administration of two AZD1222 doses. There were vaccine-associated CD4 TCRs across spike, dominant at 160-218 and 743-854. Repertoire samples came only from after the peak T cell response.

The protocol was immunoSEQ multiplex PCR, while the TCRdb copy is restricted to in-frame clones and leaves out a portion. The table includes just over 80,000 clones, approximately 90% detected once. This clonotype originated in an adult in good health. J is TRBJ1-1 and V is TRBV3-1 (or the pseudogene TRBV3-2); tentative D call: TRBD1 (5 bases). The material sequenced was peripheral blood, taken on day 0 of AZD1222 vaccination. The chain's CDR3 is CASSQGSLGAAEAFF. CDR3 nucleotides: TGTGCCAGCAGCCAAGGTTCTTTAGGGGCGGCTGAAGCTTTCTTT.